One sample yielded the 32 T cell receptor beta chains listed below, sequenced in a study of T cell responses to AZD1222 COVID-19 vaccine. TCRdb's copy holds only in-frame clones and misses some; the assay was immunoSEQ multiplex PCR. The sample comprises roughly 99,000 clones, nearly 90% of which are singletons, and around 4.9% rests with the top ten. Material: peripheral blood, obtained 28 days after the second AZD1222 dose. These receptors were taken from an adult who received the AZD1222 COVID-19 vaccine.

CDR3 nucleotides: TGTGCCAGTAGTATAGGTGGAGGGATTCTTTACGAGCAGTACTTC. It yields the protein CASSIGGGILYEQYF. The chain employs TRBV19 and TRBJ2-7, with D possibly TRBD2 on 6 matching bases. Germline CDR1 and CDR2: LNHDA and SQIVND (reference sequence). The CDR3 is 15 residues long. V shed 1 base and J shed 4 bases, with 14 bases lying between them.

The V and J genes are TRBV30 and TRBJ2-7; unclear D gene. The germline CDR1 and CDR2 sequences are GTSNPN and SVGIG (reference sequence). Trimming shortened V by 3 bases and J by 3 bases, and 9 bases separated the two germline ends. The CDR3 is 12 amino acids. The chain's CDR3 is CAWSDTRYEQYF. CDR3 DNA: TGTGCCTGGAGCGACACGCGCTACGAGCAGTACTTC.

This sequence joins TRBV24-1 and TRBJ1-1; TRBD1 aligns across 9 bases. The length of the CDR3 is 12 residues. With 4 bases clipped from V and 10 bases from J, the junction kept 3 bases outside the gene matches. Germline V CDR1 and CDR2: KGHDR, SFDVKD. The CDR3 bases are TGTGCCACCAGTGACCCGACAGGGGGAGCTTTCTTT. Translating gives CATSDPTGGAFF.

In regard to this clone: The junction does not match germline at one end; this may be a read error. This chain links TRBV29-1 with TRBJ2-4; D gene ambiguous. The germline V gene has CDR1 SQVTM and CDR2 ANQGSEA. The CDR3 extends over 12 amino acids. DNA for the CDR3: TGCAGCGTTGAGCCAGCCGAAAACATTCAGTACTTC. Its protein is CSVEPAENIQYF.

The V gene is TRBV10-3, the J gene TRBJ1-5, with D perhaps TRBD1 (5 bases). Trimming removed 0 bases at V and 5 bases at J, with 8 bases between. The length of the CDR3 is 14 residues. Looked up from germline, CDR1 is ENHRY and CDR2 is SYGVKD. The CDR3 coding sequence is TGTGCCATCAGTGAGTCTAGGGACTATCAGCCCCAGCATTTT. This translates into CAISESRDYQPQHF.

V and J are TRBV27 and TRBJ2-7, with 7 nucleotides matching TRBD1. The germline CDR1 and CDR2 sequences are MNHEY and SMNVEV (reference sequence). The length of the CDR3 is 14 residues. V was pared by 10 bases and J by 1 base, with 10 bases of the junction left unmatched. CDR3 coding DNA: TGTGCCACCAAGGGACAGCCCCTATCCTACGAGCAGTACTTC. This translates into CATKGQPLSYEQYF.

The chain recombines TRBV7-9 with TRBJ1-2; D call uncertain. Germline V gene lookup returns CDR1 SEHNR and CDR2 FQNEAQ (reference sequence). V lost 1 base, J lost 6 bases, and 9 bases lay in between. The CDR3 sequence is 13 residues long. DNA of the CDR3: TGTGCCAGCAGCTTAGAAGGATGGGATGGCTACACCTTC. The encoded protein is CASSLEGWDGYTF. The variable domain in full, with the rest retrieved from reference TRBV7-9 and TRBJ1-2, is DTGVSQNPRHKITKRGQNVTFRCDPISEHNRLYWYRQTLGQGPEFLTYFQNEAQLEKSRLLSDRFSAERPKGSFSTLEIQRTEQGDSAMYLCASSLEGWDGYTFGSGTRLTVV.

V gene TRBV7-9 combines with J gene TRBJ2-3; TRBD2 matches at 9 bases. Germline values: CDR1 SEHNR, CDR2 FQNEAQ (reference sequence). This CDR3 has 14 amino acids. V dropped 7 bases and J dropped 4; count of bases not matched to a gene: 6. The CDR3 nucleotides read TGTGCCAGCACCCAGACTAGCGGAGCAGATACGCAGTATTTT. It is translated as CASTQTSGADTQYF.

This rearrangement joins TRBV7-6 to TRBJ2-7; possibly TRBD1 for D (6 bases). V was shortened by 1 base and J by 0 bases, with 13 bases between the two germline ends. Germline V gene sequence: CDR1 SGHVS, CDR2 FNYEAQ. The CDR3 covers 16 residues. The CDR3: CASSLGDRRSSYEQYF. The CDR3 DNA reads as TGTGCCAGCAGCTTAGGTGACAGGCGAAGCTCCTACGAGCAGTACTTC.

The rearrangement uses TRBV10-3 and TRBJ2-1; D possibly corresponds to TRBD2 (5 bases). With 6 bases removed from V and 3 bases from J, the gap between germline ends came to 18 bases. This CDR3 has 16 amino acids. Per the germline V gene, CDR1 is ENHRY and CDR2 is SYGVKD. CDR3 nucleotide sequence: TGTGCCATCAGCGGGGAACCGCTCCCGGGCTACAATGAGCAGTTCTTC. Translating it yields CAISGEPLPGYNEQFF.

The chain joins TRBV19 to TRBJ2-1, with D perhaps matching TRBD2 (6 bases). The V end was cut by 7 bases, the J end by 0 bases, with 13 bases between. The CDR3 runs 15 residues. The germline CDR1 and CDR2 sequences are LNHDA and SQIVND (reference sequence). As DNA, the CDR3 is TGTGCCAGTACCCGGGACTCGAGCTCCTACAATGAGCAGTTCTTC. This translates into CASTRDSSSYNEQFF.

The chain combines TRBV30 with TRBJ1-4, with D unclear. The V gene's germline CDR1 is GTSNPN and CDR2 SVGIG (reference sequence). The V and J ends lost 2 bases and 3 bases respectively, with 13 bases between them. CDR3 length: 15 residues. The CDR3 reads CAWSTGPGANEKLFF. The CDR3 DNA is TGTGCCTGGAGTACCGGACCCGGGGCTAATGAAAAACTGTTTTTT.

The chain has TRBV27 and TRBJ1-1, with D possibly matching TRBD1 (6 bases). Germline V gene lookup returns CDR1 MNHEY and CDR2 SMNVEV (reference sequence). With 3 bases removed from V and 5 bases from J, the gap between germline ends came to 10 bases. This CDR3 has 13 amino acids. The CDR3 spells CASSFKGGTEAFF. CDR3 nucleotides: TGTGCCAGCAGTTTCAAAGGGGGAACTGAAGCTTTCTTT.

V gene TRBV27 combines with J gene TRBJ1-5, with 7 bases matching TRBD1. The germline V gene has CDR1 MNHEY and CDR2 SMNVEV (reference sequence). With V trimmed by 0 bases and J by 1 base, 12 bases remained unmatched. The CDR3 covers 19 residues. The chain's CDR3 is CASSLSTAQGRGSNQPQHF. Here the CDR3 DNA reads TGTGCCAGCAGTTTATCCACAGCACAGGGGCGCGGGAGCAATCAGCCCCAGCATTTT.

The gene calls are TRBV4-1 and TRBJ2-7; possible D gene TRBD1, 6 bases. Trimming pared 6 bases from V and 0 bases from J, leaving 12 bases between. This CDR3 is built from 14 residues. CDR1 and CDR2 (germline): MGHRA, YSYEKL. The CDR3 here is CASRDSPISYEQYF. As DNA, the CDR3 is TGCGCCAGCAGGGACAGCCCTATCTCCTACGAGCAGTACTTC.

The chain combines TRBV9 with TRBJ2-3; 9 bases are shared with TRBD2. This CDR3 is 17 amino acids long. Per germline, CDR1 SGDLS and CDR2 YYNGEE. With 0 bases clipped from V and 4 bases from J, the junction kept 9 bases outside the gene matches. The CDR3 region has the DNA TGTGCCAGCAGCGTAGGTCCTAGCGGGGTTTCGGCAGATACGCAGTATTTT. As protein: CASSVGPSGVSADTQYF.

This rearrangement joins TRBV19 to TRBJ2-7; 11 positions agree with TRBD1. Trimming took 5 bases from V and 3 from J; bases not matched to a gene: 3. CDR1 and CDR2 (germline): LNHDA, SQIVND (reference sequence). The CDR3 totals 14 residues. CDR3 protein: CASSGGQGDYEQYF. The CDR3, as DNA: TGTGCCAGTAGTGGGGGACAGGGGGACTACGAGCAGTACTTC. The entire variable domain, with the rest obtained from reference TRBV19 and TRBJ2-7, is as follows: DGGITQSPKYLFRKEGQNVTLSCEQNLNHDAMYWYRQDPGQGLRLIYYSQIVNDFQKGDIAEGYSVSREKKESFPLTVTSAQKNPTAFYLCASSGGQGDYEQYFGPGTRLTVT.

This chain joins TRBV5-1 and TRBJ2-1; 16 bases agree with TRBD2. The J segment lost 12 bases and the V segment lost 4 bases, leaving 7 bases of the junction unmatched. CDR1 and CDR2 (germline): SGHRS, YFSETQ. This CDR3 contains 15 residues. The CDR3 reads CASSPGLAGGPVQFF. CDR3 DNA sequence: TGCGCCAGCAGCCCGGGACTAGCGGGGGGGCCAGTGCAGTTCTTC. Using reference TRBV5-1 and TRBJ2-1 for the parts outside the CDR3, the full variable domain is KAGVTQTPRYLIKTRGQQVTLSCSPISGHRSVSWYQQTPGQGLQFLFEYFSETQRNKGNFPGRFSGRQFSNSRSEMNVSTLELGDSALYLCASSPGLAGGPVQFFGPGTRLTVL.

The chain joins TRBV5-1 to TRBJ1-3, with D tentatively TRBD1 (6 bases). V gave up 5 bases and J gave up 2 bases, with 8 bases separating them. Germline CDR1 is SGHRS and CDR2 is YFSETQ. The CDR3 spans 13 residues. CDR3 in DNA: TGCGCCAGCAGTTCAGGGGCTGGAAACACCATATATTTT. Its translation: CASSSGAGNTIYF.

J is TRBJ2-2 and V is TRBV7-3; the D call may be TRBD1 or TRBD2 (5 bases each). This CDR3 has 14 residues. Trimming removed 2 bases at V and 10 bases at J, with 14 bases between. The germline gives CDR1 SGHTA, CDR2 FQGTGA. The CDR3 here is CASSLGTAGEELFF. CDR3 DNA: TGTGCCAGCAGCTTAGGGACGGCCGGTGAGGAGCTGTTTTTT.

This clone occurred a few times. The genes are TRBV7-8 and TRBJ2-5; D is tentatively TRBD1 or TRBD2 (5 bases each). V lost 1 base, J lost 5 bases, and 26 bases lay in between. The germline CDR1 and CDR2 sequences are SGHVS and FQNEAQ. The CDR3 totals 19 residues. This CDR3 is CASSLVGSPLGAEGETQYF. CDR3 DNA sequence: TGTGCCAGCAGCTTAGTAGGGAGCCCTTTAGGGGCCGAGGGGGAGACCCAGTACTTC.

The chain links TRBV7-9 to TRBJ2-2; tentative D call: TRBD2 (5 bases). CDR1 and CDR2 (germline): SEHNR, FQNEAQ (reference sequence). The CDR3 covers 16 residues. V was pared by 5 bases and J by 7 bases, with 20 bases between. CDR3 residues: CASSQSTEGSRGELFF. DNA for the CDR3: TGTGCCAGCAGCCAAAGCACGGAAGGGAGTCGCGGGGAGCTGTTTTTT.

V is TRBV21-1 and J is TRBJ1-5. TRBV21-1 has pseudogene status. The CDR3 is 14 residues long. The CDR3 DNA reads as TGTGCCACCCCTGGGGTCTATAGCAATCAGCCCCAGCATTTT. Translated, it gives CATPGVYSNQPQHF.

The rearrangement uses TRBV27 and TRBJ1-6, with D possibly being TRBD1 (6 bases). Per the germline V gene, CDR1 is MNHEY and CDR2 is SMNVEV (reference sequence). There are 14 residues in the CDR3. The ends were cut back, 6 bases at V and 7 bases at J, with 13 bases in the middle. The CDR3 DNA reads as TGTGCCAGCAGCCCTGACAGGAGCAATTCACCCCTCCACTTT. Amino acids: CASSPDRSNSPLHF.

The DNA of the CDR3 is TGTGCCATCAGTGAGTCGGAAAACACCATATATTTT. Its protein product is CAISESENTIYF. J is TRBJ1-3 and V is TRBV10-3; D is ambiguous. V was trimmed by 0 bases and J by 6 bases, leaving 3 bases between them. This CDR3 has 12 residues. Germline values: CDR1 ENHRY, CDR2 SYGVKD.

This chain uses TRBV30 with TRBJ1-2; D possibly corresponds to TRBD1 (5 bases). The germline V and J ends were trimmed by 4 bases and 4 bases, with 16 bases remaining between them. CDR3 length: 14 amino acids. CDR1 is GTSNPN, CDR2 SVGIG, per germline (reference sequence). The CDR3 loop is CAWKRDGHIYGYTF. The CDR3 bases are TGTGCCTGGAAGAGGGACGGTCATATCTATGGCTACACCTTC.

The chain links TRBV7-7 to TRBJ2-3, with 10 bases that match TRBD2. J gave up 2 bases and V 2 bases, and 1 base lay outside the gene matches. CDR1 is SSHAT, CDR2 FNYEAQ, per germline (reference sequence). The CDR3 has 15 residues. The CDR3 region has the DNA TGTGCCAGCAGCTTAACTAGCGGGGCCACAGATACGCAGTATTTT. It is translated as CASSLTSGATDTQYF.

The genes are TRBV6-2 or TRBV6-3 and TRBJ2-1; D may be TRBD2 (5 bases). The germline V gene has CDR1 MNHEY and CDR2 SVGEGT. Trimming removed 2 bases at V and 3 bases at J, with 14 bases between. The CDR3 is 16 amino acids. The CDR3 region has the DNA TGTGCCAGCAGTTACCAGATGACGGGAAGCTACAATGAGCAGTTCTTC. Amino acid sequence: CASSYQMTGSYNEQFF.

The V gene is TRBV4-1, the J gene TRBJ2-1, with 9 nucleotides matching TRBD1. CDR3 length: 16 amino acids. The V segment lost 3 bases and the J segment 5 bases; nucleotides outside the gene matches: 8. Germline assignment: CDR1 MGHRA and CDR2 YSYEKL. The CDR3 loop is CASSHPDRGTDNEQFF. In DNA, the CDR3 is TGCGCCAGCAGCCACCCTGACAGGGGGACGGACAATGAGCAGTTCTTC.

The chain carries TRBV4-2 and TRBJ2-7; D gene unclear. Germline V gives CDR1 LGHNA, CDR2 YNFKEQ. The CDR3 is made up of 15 amino acids. V lost 4 bases and J lost 2, with 15 bases in between. CDR3 nucleotide sequence: TGTGCCAGCAGCCCCTCGGACGGTGAAACCTACGAGCAGTACTTC. Its protein product is CASSPSDGETYEQYF.

The chain couples TRBV14 to TRBJ1-1, with D uncertain. The V end lost 4 bases, the J end lost 5 bases, and 8 bases lay between the germline ends. Germline lookup yields CDR1 SGHDN and CDR2 FVKESK. The CDR3 runs to 12 residues. For the CDR3, the DNA is TGTGCCAGCAGCCCAACGAGGACTGAAGCTTTCTTT. Protein sequence: CASSPTRTEAFF.

A single count supports this clone. The chain uses TRBV19 and TRBJ2-1; D might be TRBD1 or TRBD2, each matching 5 bases. Germline-derived CDR1 and CDR2 are LNHDA and SQIVND (reference sequence). The CDR3 loop spans 16 amino acids. Trimming removed 0 bases at V and 5 bases at J, with 14 bases between. The chain's CDR3 is CASSIEGWGPDNEQFF. As DNA, the CDR3 is TGTGCCAGTAGTATAGAAGGTTGGGGACCCGACAATGAGCAGTTCTTC.